These T cell receptor beta chains were read from a single sample in a study of blood T cell repertoires in COVID-19. Libraries were prepared by immunoSEQ multiplex PCR; TCRdb keeps only in-frame clonotypes and omits some of them. The sample contains about 230,000 clones, approximately 84% of which appear only once. Specimen: peripheral blood. Every receptor here comes from a woman older than 75 with acute or convalescent COVID-19. The CDR3 runs from the conserved cysteine through the conserved F or W. Each record gives: V gene, CDR3 length, J gene, clone size, D gene, CDR3 DNA, CDR3 protein. The D gene is left open where the match is weak. Some rows have no size entry. The others give once, few or many, or a class for an expanded clone.

>TRBV4-1|17|TRBJ1-2|few|TRBD1
TGCGCCAGCAGCCAACCTTACAGGGGGCCCGTAGTCTATGGCTACACCTTC
CASSQPYRGPVVYGYTF
>TRBV29-1|15|TRBJ1-5|once|TRBD1
TGCAGCGTACGGGACAGGGGTTCGGACAATCAGCCCCAGCATTTT
CSVRDRGSDNQPQHF
>TRBV2|15|TRBJ2-2|NA|TRBD1
TGTGCCAGCATAACAGGACAGGGTGGCACCGGGGAGCTGTTTTTT
CASITGQGGTGELFF
>TRBV7-8|15|TRBJ2-1|NA|TRBD2
TGTGCCAGCATGATCGGGGGGTCAAGCTACAATGAGCAGTTCTTC
CASMIGGSSYNEQFF
>TRBV7-8|14|TRBJ1-1|once|NA
TGTGCCAGCAGCTTAGTTCAGGGCAACACTGAAGCTTTCTTT
CASSLVQGNTEAFF
>TRBV7-2|15|TRBJ2-1|once|TRBD2
TGTGCCAGCAGCACCGGTACTAGCGCAATCAATGAGCAGTTCTTC
CASSTGTSAINEQFF
>TRBV6-1|16|TRBJ1-6|NA|TRBD1
TGTGCCAGCAGTGAGACAGGGGTCTCCTATAATTCACCCCTCCACTTT
CASSETGVSYNSPLHF
>TRBV19|15|TRBJ1-1|NA|TRBD1
TGTGCCAGTAGTACCCAACCGACAGGGGACACTGAAGCTTTCTTT
CASSTQPTGDTEAFF
>TRBV9|14|TRBJ2-7|many|NA
TGTGCCAGCGGCCCGGGACTTCATACCTACGAGCAGTACTTC
CASGPGLHTYEQYF
>TRBV6-1|14|TRBJ1-2|once|NA
TGTGCCAGCAGTGAACAGCAGGGGTACTATGGCTACACCTTC
CASSEQQGYYGYTF
>TRBV21-1|14|TRBJ2-7|NA|NA
TGTGCCAGCAGCATCCACATGTTCTCCTACGAGCAGTACTTC
CASSIHMFSYEQYF
>TRBV7-2|14|TRBJ2-1|NA|TRBD2
TGTGCCAGCAGCGGGGGGGGTAGCGGCAATGAGCAGTTCTTC
CASSGGGSGNEQFF
>TRBV6-5|14|TRBJ2-1|NA|TRBD1
TGTGCCAGCAATTTGGCAGGGGGTTACAATGAGCAGTTCTTC
CASNLAGGYNEQFF
>TRBV3-1/TRBV3-2|13|TRBJ1-5|NA|NA
TGTGCCAGCAGCCCTACAGGCTATCAGCCCCAGCATTTT
CASSPTGYQPQHF
>TRBV9|13|TRBJ2-1|NA|NA
TGTGCCAGCAGCGTAGGTTCATACAATGAGCAGTTCTTC
CASSVGSYNEQFF
>TRBV7-2|13|TRBJ2-5|NA|NA
TGTGCCAGCAGCCAAGAGGGGGTAGGACTCCAGTACTTC
CASSQEGVGLQYF
>TRBV5-1|14|TRBJ2-3|NA|TRBD1
TGCGCCAGCAGCCACGGACAGGACACAGATACGCAGTATTTT
CASSHGQDTDTQYF
>TRBV3-1/TRBV3-2|14|TRBJ1-5|NA|NA
TGTGCCAGCAGCCAAGCGACAGGAGATCAGCCCCAGCATTTT
CASSQATGDQPQHF
>TRBV7-9|16|TRBJ1-2|once|TRBD1
TGTGCCAGCAGCGCCCGGGACAGGGAGTGGTACGATGGCTACACCTTC
CASSARDREWYDGYTF
>TRBV6-6|14|TRBJ1-2|NA|TRBD1
TGTGCCAGCACCCAGACAGGGTATAACTATGGCTACACCTTC
CASTQTGYNYGYTF
>TRBV7-2|13|TRBJ2-7|NA|NA
TGTGCCAGCAGCCCATCCCAGGGATACGAGCAGTACTTC
CASSPSQGYEQYF
>TRBV18|11|TRBJ2-1|NA|NA
TGTGCCAGCTCATCTCGGACTATCCTGTTCTTC
CASSSRTILFF
>TRBV6-4|15|TRBJ1-6|NA|NA
TGTGCCAGCAGTGCTTGGGCCAGGGGTAATTCACCCCTCCACTTT
CASSAWARGNSPLHF